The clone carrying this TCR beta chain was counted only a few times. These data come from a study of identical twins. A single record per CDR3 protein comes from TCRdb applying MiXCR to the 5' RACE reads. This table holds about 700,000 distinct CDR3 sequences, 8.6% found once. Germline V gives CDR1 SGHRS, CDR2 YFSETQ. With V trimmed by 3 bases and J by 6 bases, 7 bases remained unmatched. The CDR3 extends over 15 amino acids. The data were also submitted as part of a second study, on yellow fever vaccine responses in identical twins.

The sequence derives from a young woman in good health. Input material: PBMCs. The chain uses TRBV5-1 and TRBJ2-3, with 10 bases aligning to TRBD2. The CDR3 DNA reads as TGCGCCAGCAGCTCGAGCGGGGGGGCCCACGATACGCAGTATTTT. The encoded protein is CASSSSGGAHDTQYF.